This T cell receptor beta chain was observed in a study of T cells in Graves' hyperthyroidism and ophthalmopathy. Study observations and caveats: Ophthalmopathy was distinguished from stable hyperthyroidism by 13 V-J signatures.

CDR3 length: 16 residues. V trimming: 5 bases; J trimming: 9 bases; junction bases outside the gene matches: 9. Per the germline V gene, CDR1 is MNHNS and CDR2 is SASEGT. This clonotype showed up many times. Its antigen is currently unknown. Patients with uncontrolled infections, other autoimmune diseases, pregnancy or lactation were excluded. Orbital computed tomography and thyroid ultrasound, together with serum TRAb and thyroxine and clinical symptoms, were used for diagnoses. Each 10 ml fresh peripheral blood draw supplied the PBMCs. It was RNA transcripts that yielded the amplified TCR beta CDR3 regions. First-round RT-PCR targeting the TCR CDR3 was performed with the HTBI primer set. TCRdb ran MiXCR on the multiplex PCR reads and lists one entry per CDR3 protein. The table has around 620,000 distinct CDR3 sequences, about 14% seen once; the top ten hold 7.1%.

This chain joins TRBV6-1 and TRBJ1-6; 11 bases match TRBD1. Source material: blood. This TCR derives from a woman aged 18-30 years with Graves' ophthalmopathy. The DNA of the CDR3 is TGTGCCAGCAGTTACGGGACAGGGGGTGCAAGTTCACCCCTCCACTTT. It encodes CASSYGTGGASSPLHF.